These 2 T cell receptor beta chains were all obtained from the same sample, sequenced in a study of blood T cells in healthy people across ages (dated by TCRdb to the mid-2010s). Library method: 5' RACE. Instrument on record: Illumina HiSeq 2500. A second about 7 to 11 cycle PCR used a sample-barcoded 5' primer and a J-beta primer mix. TCRdb redid the processing of the public reads, applying fastp at Q25 and MiXCR, and retained in-frame beta chains. For every CDR3 protein sequence, its rows merge into one entry that carries the most common genes and DNA. Within this sample are 590,000 or so distinct CDR3 sequences, with approximately 30% of them counted one time only. The ten largest make up around a sixth of the sample. The source material was blood. Source of these receptors: a woman aged 80 or over in good health.

This clonotype was observed a handful of times. The V and J genes are TRBV5-5 and TRBJ1-5; D is undetermined. The CDR3 totals 14 residues. V was shortened by 5 bases and J by 1 base, with 10 bases between the two germline ends. Germline V lookup: CDR1 SGHKS, CDR2 YYEKEE (reference sequence). This chain's CDR3 is CASSPTRSNQPQHF. For the CDR3, the DNA is TGTGCCAGCAGTCCTACCCGGAGCAATCAGCCCCAGCATTTT.

This clonotype was seen repeatedly, ten times or more. The chain is built from TRBV7-2 and TRBJ2-6; maybe TRBD2 (7 bases). Germline V gives CDR1 SGHTA, CDR2 FQGNSA. The CDR3 runs 15 residues. The V end lost 10 bases, the J end lost 4 bases, and 17 bases lay between the germline ends. The CDR3 loop is CANERGGAGANVLTF. In DNA, the CDR3 is TGTGCCAACGAGAGAGGGGGGGCCGGGGCCAACGTCCTGACTTTC.